The source of this T cell receptor beta chain is a study of siplizumab effects on memory and regulatory T cells. General observations from the study: Greater diversity than memory cells seemed evident in naive T cells, which also appeared to be major alloresponse contributors.

The protocol was immunoSEQ multiplex PCR, while the TCRdb copy is restricted to in-frame clones and leaves out a portion. The sample holds 70,000 to 95,000 clones, 90% seen once. Worth noting for this clone: The antigen remains undetermined.

The sequenced sample was CD4+ T cells sorted from blood. The TCR sequence derives from a human donor in good health.

CDR3 DNA sequence: TGTGCCAGCAGCGGGACCGGACAGGGCGGGGAGACCCAGTACTTC. Amino acids: CASSGTGQGGETQYF. The chain links TRBV5-4 to TRBJ2-5; TRBD1 matches 8 bases. Germline loops: CDR1 SGHNT, CDR2 YYREEE (reference sequence). Trimming cost V 4 bases and J 5 bases; bases outside gene matches: 10. CDR3 size: 15 residues.